This TCR beta chain is drawn from a study of blood T cell repertoires in COVID-19. Study summary: The origin of the acute and convalescent COVID-19 samples was the United States, Italy and Spain. PBMCs, B-cell-depleted T cells, or T cells were the source of the cDNA or gDNA that made up the material.

As originally analysed: Amplification with reference gene primers provided the estimates of nucleated cell counts. Assay used: immunoSEQ multiplex PCR; TCRdb lists only in-frame clones, some missing. V and J calls and clone size are as listed in that table; D and trimming were resolved from the DNA. The table shows tens of thousands of clones, with roughly 70% occurring only once. The sample taken for sequencing was peripheral blood. The receptor was isolated from a man in his 70s with acute or convalescent COVID-19.

In DNA, the CDR3 is TGTGCCAGCAGTCCCGACTTAGATACGCAGTATTTT. Translating gives CASSPDLDTQYF. The chain combines TRBV6-2 or TRBV6-3 with TRBJ2-3; no clear D. The V gene's germline CDR1 is MNHEY and CDR2 SVGEGT. Trimming stripped 5 bases from V and 5 bases from J, with 8 bases between. The CDR3 sequence is 12 residues long.